The 12 T cell receptor beta chains reported below all come from one sample, sequenced in a study of T cells after yellow fever vaccination. TCRdb re-derived calls from the 5' RACE reads in MiXCR, one entry per CDR3 protein. The table has about 340,000 distinct CDR3 sequences, 4% seen once. Sequenced here: PBMCs, sampled 5 days after the yellow fever booster vaccination. All receptors derive from a man younger than 30 who received the YFV17D yellow fever vaccine.

This clonotype was observed a few times. The rearrangement uses TRBV3-1 and TRBJ2-5; D not resolved. CDR1 and CDR2 (germline): LGHDT, YNNKEL (reference sequence). The germline V and J ends were trimmed by 1 base and 7 bases, with 10 bases remaining between them. The CDR3 extends over 13 amino acids. The CDR3 DNA sequence: TGTGCCAGCAGCCAAGGTCCCCGCGGGACCCAGTACTTC. Protein product: CASSQGPRGTQYF.

The chain employs TRBV6-5 and TRBJ2-5; TRBD2 matches 7 bases. V lost 6 bases to trimming and J lost 7 bases; unmatched junction nucleotides: 8. CDR3 length equals 13 residues. Looked up from germline, CDR1 is MNHEY and CDR2 is SVGAGI. The CDR3, as DNA: TGTGCCAGCAGCACCGGACTAGTTGGGACCCAGTACTTC. Amino acids: CASSTGLVGTQYF.

In this sample, this clonotype turned up many times. The V gene is TRBV9, the J gene TRBJ2-2, with TRBD2 identical over 8 bases. There are 17 residues in the CDR3. Germline trimming cut 4 bases from V and 0 bases from J; bases unmatched to any gene: 8. Germline lookup yields CDR1 SGDLS and CDR2 YYNGEE. DNA for the CDR3: TGTGCCAGCAGCAAAGCGGGGGCTCTGGCGAACACCGGGGAGCTGTTTTTT. Its translation: CASSKAGALANTGELFF.

The chain has TRBV20-1 and TRBJ2-5, with D tentatively TRBD2 (6 bases). Germline CDR1 reads DFQATT; CDR2 reads SNEGSKA (reference sequence). V lost 6 bases and J 5 bases, leaving 16 bases between the germline ends. The CDR3 has 13 residues. Here the CDR3 reads CSARATGRETQYF. DNA of the CDR3: TGCAGTGCCCGCGCGACGGGGAGGGAGACCCAGTACTTC.

V is TRBV6-6 and J is TRBJ1-5; D may be TRBD1 (5 bases). Trimming stripped 5 bases from V and 7 bases from J, with 18 bases between. Germline V lookup: CDR1 MNHNY, CDR2 SVGAGI (reference sequence). The CDR3 totals 15 residues. The DNA for the CDR3 is TGTGCCAGCAGTCCGCCGGGCAGGGCGAACCAGCCCCAGCATTTT. Amino acid sequence: CASSPPGRANQPQHF.

This clonotype showed up just a few times. The V and J genes are TRBV18 and TRBJ1-3; no reliable D call. Looked up from germline, CDR1 is KGHSH and CDR2 is LQKENI. This CDR3 contains 15 residues. Trimming removed 3 bases from V and 0 bases from J, with 9 bases in between. CDR3 in DNA: TGTGCCAGCTCACCGGGCCCTGCCTCTGGAAACACCATATATTTT. It is translated as CASSPGPASGNTIYF.

This chain connects TRBV20-1 to TRBJ2-3; D may be TRBD1 (5 bases). This CDR3 has 14 residues. CDR1 and CDR2 from the germline V gene are DFQATT and SNEGSKA (reference sequence). V lost 4 bases and J 3 bases, leaving 14 bases between the germline ends. The CDR3 sequence: CSATPGSGTDTQYF. The CDR3 DNA reads TGCAGTGCTACTCCGGGCTCAGGGACAGATACGCAGTATTTT.

About this clonotype itself: One base away lies a much larger clone, so this may be a sequencing read error. The chain is built from TRBV7-2 and TRBJ2-7; the D gene could be TRBD1 or TRBD2 (6 bases each). The CDR3 has 15 residues. Per germline, CDR1 SGHTA and CDR2 FQGNSA. The CDR3 region is CACSLVTGGPGEQYV. DNA for the CDR3: TGTGCCTGCAGCTTAGTTACCGGGGGCCCAGGAGAGCAGTACGTC.

In this sample, this clonotype turned up a few times. The chain is built from TRBV5-1 and TRBJ2-1, with TRBD2 identical over 8 bases. Germline V gives CDR1 SGHRS, CDR2 YFSETQ. Germline trimming cut 0 bases from V and 3 bases from J; bases unmatched to any gene: 2. The CDR3 has 15 residues. The DNA of the CDR3 is TGCGCCAGCAGCTTGGTCGGGGGGGACTACAATGAGCAGTTCTTC. Amino acids: CASSLVGGDYNEQFF.

The V call is TRBV7-6, the J call TRBJ2-1; TRBD1 aligns across 8 bases. V gave up 6 bases and J gave up 9 bases; unmatched junction bases: 10. The CDR3 spans 14 residues. Per germline, CDR1 SGHVS and CDR2 FNYEAQ. CDR3 sequence (DNA): TGTGCCAGCAGGGATACCGGGACAGGCAGTGAGCAGTTCTTC. Protein: CASRDTGTGSEQFF.

In its sample, this clonotype was seen a few times. This chain uses TRBV2 with TRBJ2-7; tentative D call: TRBD1 (5 bases). Trimming stripped 4 bases from V and 1 base from J, with 11 bases between. CDR3 size: 14 residues. Germline V gene data show CDR1 as SNHLY and CDR2 as FYNNEI. The CDR3 region is CASSVQGPSYEQYF. CDR3 sequence (DNA): TGTGCCAGCAGTGTCCAGGGTCCATCCTACGAGCAGTACTTC.

This clonotype showed up just a few times. The rearrangement uses TRBV5-6 and TRBJ2-1, with 7 bases aligning to TRBD2. The CDR3 loop spans 15 amino acids. V was clipped by 7 bases and J by 0 bases; unmatched bases: 7. Looked up from germline, CDR1 is SGHDT and CDR2 is YYEEEE. The DNA for the CDR3 is TGTGCCAGCGCCGGGCGGGGGTACTCCTACAATGAGCAGTTCTTC. Translated, it gives CASAGRGYSYNEQFF.